The clone carrying this T cell receptor (beta chain) showed up just once. These data originate in a study of blood T cell repertoires in COVID-19. In the study overall: Spain, Italy and the United States supplied samples that represented acute and convalescent COVID-19. From T cells, B-cell-depleted T cells, or PBMCs came the material, which was cDNA or gDNA.

The CDR3 is 16 residues long. V lost 3 bases, J lost 3 bases, and 12 bases stayed unmatched. CDR1 SGHRS and CDR2 YFSETQ come from the germline V gene. Original data processing: Estimation of nucleated cell counts relied on the amplification of reference gene primers. TCRdb keeps only in-frame clones here, not all; method: immunoSEQ multiplex PCR. V and J calls and clone size come straight from that table; D and trimming were deduced from the DNA. This sample carries approximately 220,000 clones, 85% to 90% of them seen once, and the ten largest clones take 3%. Sequenced sample: peripheral blood. The V call is TRBV5-1, the J call TRBJ2-7, with 7 bases lining up with TRBD1. The origin of this receptor is a man between 60 and 75 years old with acute or convalescent COVID-19. The CDR3 nucleotides read TGCGCCAGCAGCTATTTTGACAGGGAAGACGGCTACGAGCAGTACTTC. It is translated as CASSYFDREDGYEQYF.